The 15 T cell receptor beta chains presented below share a single source sample, sequenced in a study of blood T cells in healthy people across ages. With a J-beta primer mix and a sample-barcoded 5' primer, a second PCR ran about 6 to 11 cycles. In TCRdb, the 5' RACE reads were re-called with MiXCR into one record per CDR3 protein. This sample has over 950,000 distinct CDR3 sequences, with roughly two fifths found just once. Material for sequencing was blood. The receptors stem from a man younger than 35 in good health.

This clonotype occurred many times. The chain carries TRBV27 and TRBJ2-1; 9 bases are a match to TRBD2. With V trimmed by 2 bases and J by 2 bases, 1 base remained unmatched. CDR3 length equals 15 residues. Germline values: CDR1 MNHEY, CDR2 SMNVEV (reference sequence). CDR3 protein: CASSLQRGAYNEQFF. Written as DNA, the CDR3 is TGTGCCAGCAGTTTACAGCGGGGGGCCTACAATGAGCAGTTCTTC.

The genes are TRBV10-3 and TRBJ2-1, with 11 bases that match TRBD1. The CDR3 covers 14 residues. Unmatched junction bases numbered 12, after V lost 8 bases and J lost 12 bases. Germline V CDR1 and CDR2: ENHRY, SYGVKD. The CDR3 here is CAILGQGAFSGQFF. As DNA, the CDR3 is TGTGCCATCCTCGGACAGGGGGCGTTCAGTGGGCAGTTCTTC.

The chain links TRBV3-1 to TRBJ2-7; D perhaps matches TRBD2 (5 bases). The germline V and J ends were trimmed by 6 bases and 3 bases, with 15 bases remaining between them. The CDR3 loop spans 14 amino acids. CDR1 is LGHDT and CDR2 is YNNKEL in the germline V gene (reference sequence). CDR3: CASRFRDKGYEQYF. As DNA, the CDR3 is TGTGCCAGCAGGTTTCGGGATAAGGGCTACGAGCAGTACTTC.

The chain employs TRBV12-3 or TRBV12-4 and TRBJ2-3; 7 nucleotides align to TRBD1. The CDR3 is 15 residues long. V trimming: 3 bases; J trimming: 2 bases; junction bases outside the gene matches: 5. Here the CDR3 DNA reads TGTGCCAGCAGTTTTTGGCAGGGGGACACAGATACGCAGTATTTT. Residues: CASSFWQGDTDTQYF.

The J gene is TRBJ1-1, the V gene TRBV7-9; D is undetermined. Trimming shortened V by 5 bases and J by 4 bases, and 14 bases separated the two germline ends. The CDR3 runs 14 residues. Germline lookup yields CDR1 SEHNR and CDR2 FQNEAQ (reference sequence). In DNA, the CDR3 is TGTGCCAGCAGCCAAAGTGGAGTGGTCACTGAAGCTTTCTTT. The encoded protein is CASSQSGVVTEAFF.

This chain joins TRBV6-6 and TRBJ1-5; D not certain. Germline-derived CDR1 and CDR2 are MNHNY and SVGAGI (reference sequence). The CDR3 consists of 13 residues. V lost 2 bases to trimming and J lost 4 bases, with 6 bases between them. CDR3 loop: CASSYGMNQPQHF. The CDR3 DNA sequence: TGTGCCAGCAGTTACGGGATGAATCAGCCCCAGCATTTT.

This clonotype has only a few counts. The rearrangement links TRBV19 to TRBJ1-2, with a possible D match to TRBD1 (6 bases). V shed 8 bases and J shed 4 bases, with 20 bases lying between them. The germline gives CDR1 LNHDA, CDR2 SQIVND (reference sequence). The CDR3 covers 15 residues. CDR3 in DNA: TGTGCCAGTCCGCCTACGGGACACCATAGCTATGGCTACACCTTC. Translation gives CASPPTGHHSYGYTF.

This chain joins TRBV11-2 and TRBJ2-3, with 7 positions matching TRBD2. Germline V gene sequence: CDR1 SGHAT, CDR2 FQNNGV. V lost 2 bases, J lost 1 base, and 6 bases stayed unmatched. The CDR3 covers 16 residues. The CDR3 nucleotides are TGTGCCAGCAGCTTATCGGGCGGGGGAGGCACAGATACGCAGTATTTT. It yields the protein CASSLSGGGGTDTQYF.

A few counts support this clonotype. The V gene is TRBV13, the J gene TRBJ2-1; D remains unclear. Germline CDR1 reads PRHDT; CDR2 reads FYEKMQ (reference sequence). The CDR3 runs 13 residues. Deletions cut 5 bases from V and 6 bases from J, with 11 bases between. CDR3 amino acids: CASSVRVPNEQFF. The CDR3 DNA is TGTGCCAGCAGCGTCCGGGTTCCCAATGAGCAGTTCTTC.

Ten or more counts support this clonotype. The chain links TRBV12-3 or TRBV12-4 to TRBJ2-3; the D is unclear. Trimming shortened V by 3 bases and J by 0 bases, and 7 bases separated the two germline ends. This CDR3 spans 14 amino acids. CDR3 DNA: TGTGCCAGCAGTTTCGGCGGCAGCACAGATACGCAGTATTTT. It translates to CASSFGGSTDTQYF.

V gene TRBV20-1 combines with J gene TRBJ2-3, with D maybe TRBD2 (6 bases). The CDR3 extends over 14 amino acids. Looked up from germline, CDR1 is DFQATT and CDR2 is SNEGSKA (reference sequence). V lost 5 bases, J lost 0 bases, and 12 bases lay in between. The CDR3 coding sequence is TGCAGTGCTCCTCTTAGCGGTAGCACAGATACGCAGTATTTT. It encodes CSAPLSGSTDTQYF.

In its sample, this clonotype was seen a few times. This sequence joins TRBV6-6 and TRBJ2-6; a weak D match, TRBD1 (6 bases). Germline V lookup: CDR1 MNHNY, CDR2 SVGAGI (reference sequence). V gave up 7 bases and J gave up 0 bases, with 13 bases separating them. The CDR3 contains 16 residues. CDR3 region: CASIGGKSSGANVLTF. The CDR3 nucleotides read TGTGCCAGCATTGGGGGCAAAAGCTCTGGGGCCAACGTCCTGACTTTC.

The chain couples TRBV29-1 to TRBJ2-7, with 7 bases fitting TRBD2. The V and J ends lost 5 bases and 5 bases, in that order; junction bases with no gene match: 12. This CDR3 is built from 14 residues. Per the germline V gene, CDR1 is SQVTM and CDR2 is ANQGSEA. This CDR3 is CSVTKRGSVDEQYF. CDR3 DNA: TGCAGCGTTACTAAGCGGGGATCGGTGGACGAGCAGTACTTC.

V is TRBV14 and J is TRBJ1-2; D may be TRBD1 (6 bases). There are 15 residues in the CDR3. Trimming took 1 base from V and 5 from J, leaving 14 bases between them. CDR1 is SGHDN, CDR2 FVKESK, per germline. The CDR3 sequence is CASSQAQGPGYGYTF. The CDR3 nucleotides are TGTGCCAGCAGCCAAGCTCAGGGGCCAGGGTATGGCTACACCTTC.

The rearrangement joins TRBV5-1 to TRBJ2-6; 8 bases fit TRBD1. After removal of 7 bases from V and 2 bases from J, the junction contained 2 bases not matched to a gene. This CDR3 is built from 14 residues. Per germline, CDR1 SGHRS and CDR2 YFSETQ. The CDR3 coding sequence is TGCGCCAGCGGACAGGGTACTGGGGCCAACGTCCTGACTTTC. Protein: CASGQGTGANVLTF.